This T cell receptor beta chain was profiled in a study of CD8 T cells in Susac syndrome. The V end was cut by 7 bases, the J end by 1 base, with 15 bases between. The CDR3 is made up of 15 amino acids. Reverse transcription of 0.5 to 1 ug RNA was carried out with random hexamers. From the immunoSEQ multiplex PCR reads, TCRdb called clonotypes with MiXCR, one entry per CDR3 protein. The sample records some 80,000 distinct CDR3 sequences, roughly 93% being singletons. Specimen: CD8+ T cells from PBMCs. The clonotype was recovered from a human donor in good health. The chain joins TRBV12-3 or TRBV12-4 to TRBJ2-3; D is ambiguous. In DNA, the CDR3 is TGTGCCAGCATCCCTGGAGCCGGACGCACAGATACGCAGTATTTT. It specifies CASIPGAGRTDTQYF.